This note documents a single TCR beta chain sequence. Assay used: immunoSEQ multiplex PCR; TCRdb lists only in-frame clones, some missing. The profile shows 150,000 to 200,000 clones, about nine tenths of them singletons. The data were taken from a study of control samples from healthy donors and cancer patients. The V and J ends lost 6 bases and 2 bases, in that order; junction bases with no gene match: 2. The CDR3 extends over 15 amino acids. CDR1 and CDR2 (germline): SNHLY, FYNNEI. The chain joins TRBV2 to TRBJ2-1; TRBD2 agrees at 12 bases. The sequencing sample was made of blood. This TCR was recovered from a woman in her thirties or forties in good health. CDR3 loop: CASSASGGAYNEQFF. CDR3 DNA: TGTGCCAGCAGCGCTAGCGGGGGGGCCTACAATGAGCAGTTCTTC.